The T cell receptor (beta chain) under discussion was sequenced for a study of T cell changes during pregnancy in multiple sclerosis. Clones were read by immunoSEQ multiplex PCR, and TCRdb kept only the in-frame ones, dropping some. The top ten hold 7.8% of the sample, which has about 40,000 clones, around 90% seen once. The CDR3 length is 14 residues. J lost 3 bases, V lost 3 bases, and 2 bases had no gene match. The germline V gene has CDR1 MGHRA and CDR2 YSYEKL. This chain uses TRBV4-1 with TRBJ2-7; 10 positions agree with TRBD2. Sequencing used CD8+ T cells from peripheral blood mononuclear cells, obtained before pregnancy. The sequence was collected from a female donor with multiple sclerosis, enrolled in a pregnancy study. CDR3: CASSQIAGGYEQYF. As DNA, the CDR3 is TGCGCCAGCAGCCAGATAGCGGGGGGCTACGAGCAGTACTTC.